The rows below give T cell receptor beta chains drawn from one sample of a study of shared clonotypes between healthy human individuals. Libraries were prepared by immunoSEQ multiplex PCR; TCRdb keeps only in-frame clonotypes and omits some of them. The repertoire consists of a few million clones, with 80% to 95% occurring once and the leading ten covering about 0.36%. Sequencing input: naive CD4+ T cells from PBMCs. These receptors all stem from a man younger than 35 in good health. Some clones in this sample may be carry-over from other donors' samples. CDR3s include the opening cysteine and the closing phenylalanine or tryptophan. The order of the fields is J gene, D gene, V gene, CDR3 DNA, CDR3 protein. D genes are given only for firm matches.

TRBJ2-1 TRBD2 TRBV4-2 TGTGCCAGCAGCCGGATGACTAGCGGGAGGGCGGGGGCCTATGAGCAGTTCTTC CASSRMTSGRAGAYEQFF
TRBJ2-7 . TRBV7-8 TGTGCCAGCAGCTCCCTCTTTTACGAGCAGTACTTC CASSSLFYEQYF
TRBJ1-5 TRBD1 TRBV28 TGTGCCAGCAGTTCACCCCCCTCGGGACAGGGATCCAATCAGCCCCAGCATTTT CASSSPPSGQGSNQPQHF
TRBJ2-2 TRBD2 TRBV14 TGTGCCAGCACCCGAGCGGGATCGAACACCGGGGAGCTGTTTTTT CASTRAGSNTGELFF
TRBJ2-3 TRBD2 TRBV25-1 TGTGCCAGCAGTGAATTCCTAGCGGGGGGCACAGATACGCAGTATTTT CASSEFLAGGTDTQYF
TRBJ2-7 TRBD2 TRBV6-5 TGTGCCAGCAGTCGACTAGCGGGACACTACGAGCAGTACTTC CASSRLAGHYEQYF
TRBJ2-7 . TRBV11-3 TGTGCCAGCAGCCAGGGTTGGGGGACAAAGGACTACGAGCAGTACTTC CASSQGWGTKDYEQYF
TRBJ2-7 . TRBV7-2 TGTGCCAGCAGCTTTACAGGGATAGCCGAGCAGTACTTC CASSFTGIAEQYF
TRBJ2-1 TRBD2 TRBV6-4 TGTGCCAGCACAGCTAGCGGCCACTCCTACAATGAGCAGTTCTTC CASTASGHSYNEQFF
TRBJ2-1 TRBD1 TRBV2 TGTGCCAGCAGTGACGACAGGGGCCCGACTTATGAGCAGTTCTTC CASSDDRGPTYEQFF
TRBJ2-5 . TRBV19 TGTGCCAGTAGTTTCCGACTAGTTAGGCAAGAGACCCAGTACTTC CASSFRLVRQETQYF
TRBJ1-1 . TRBV2 TGTGCCAGCACCTTAGGGGTGGGGAACACTGAAGCTTTCTTT CASTLGVGNTEAFF
TRBJ2-7 TRBD2 TRBV29-1 TGCAGCGTTAGGACTAGCGGCAGCTCCTACGAGCAGTACTTC CSVRTSGSSYEQYF
TRBJ1-5 TRBD1 TRBV10-3 TGTGCCATCAGTGAGTCAGACAGGGCTTATAGCAATCAGCCCCAGCATTTT CAISESDRAYSNQPQHF
TRBJ2-2 . TRBV11-3 TGTGCCAGCAGCTTAAGTCGATACACCGGGGAGCTGTTTTTT CASSLSRYTGELFF
TRBJ2-2 . TRBV12-1 TGTGCCAGCAGCTTTCCACCGGTAACAGGGTACACCGGGGAGCTGTTTTTT CASSFPPVTGYTGELFF
TRBJ1-1 . TRBV5-8 TGTGCCAGCAGATTACGACACTACAGCTACGAAGCTTTCTTT CASRLRHYSYEAFF
TRBJ1-2 . TRBV19 TGTGCCAGTACTCAAACCTGGACAGCCGCTAACTATGGCTACACCTTC CASTQTWTAANYGYTF
TRBJ1-2 . TRBV9 TGTGCCAGCAGCGCGGGACACGCCGAATATGGCTACACCTTC CASSAGHAEYGYTF
TRBJ1-2 . TRBV7-9 TGTGCCAGCAGCTTAGCACAGGGAGGCGATGGCTACACCTTC CASSLAQGGDGYTF
TRBJ2-2 . TRBV30 TGTGCCTGGGCCCACGGAACGAACACCGGGGAGCTGTTTTTT CAWAHGTNTGELFF
TRBJ1-2 . TRBV6-1 TGTGCCAGCAGTGAAGCTACAGCTTACTATGGCTACACCTTC CASSEATAYYGYTF
TRBJ2-1 . TRBV18 TGTGCCAGCTCAAATCGAGTTTTCGTAGGCAATGAGCAGTTCTTC CASSNRVFVGNEQFF
TRBJ1-2 TRBD1 TRBV28 TGTGCCAGCAGTGGACAGGGTGGTCTGAATGGCTACACCTTC CASSGQGGLNGYTF
TRBJ2-5 . TRBV10-3 TGTGCCACCCAAGAGCGGACGGGGGAGACCCAGTACTTC CATQERTGETQYF
TRBJ2-2 TRBD2 TRBV5-1 TGCGCCAGCAGCTTGGGACTAGCGTGGACCGGGGAGCTGTTTTTT CASSLGLAWTGELFF
TRBJ2-7 . TRBV5-1 TGCGCCAGCAGCTTGGCCGACGGGAACGAGCAGTACTTC CASSLADGNEQYF
TRBJ2-5 TRBD2 TRBV15 TGTGCCACCAGCACTAGCGGGATGTTGGGGACCCAGTACTTC CATSTSGMLGTQYF